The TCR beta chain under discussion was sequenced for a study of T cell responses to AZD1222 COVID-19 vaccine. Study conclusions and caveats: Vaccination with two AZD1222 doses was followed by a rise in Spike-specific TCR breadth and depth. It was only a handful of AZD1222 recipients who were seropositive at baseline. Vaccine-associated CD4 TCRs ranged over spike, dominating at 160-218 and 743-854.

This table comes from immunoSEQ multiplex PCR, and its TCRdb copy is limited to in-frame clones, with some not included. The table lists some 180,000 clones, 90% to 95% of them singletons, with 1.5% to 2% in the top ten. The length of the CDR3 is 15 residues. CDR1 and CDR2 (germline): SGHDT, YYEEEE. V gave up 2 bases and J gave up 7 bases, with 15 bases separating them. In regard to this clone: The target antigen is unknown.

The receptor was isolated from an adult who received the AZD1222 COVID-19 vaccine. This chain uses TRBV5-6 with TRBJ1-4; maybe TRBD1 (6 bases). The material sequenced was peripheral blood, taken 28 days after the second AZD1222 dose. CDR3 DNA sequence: TGTGCCAGCAGCTTAATCGGGGGGCTGGGTGAAAAACTGTTTTTT. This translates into CASSLIGGLGEKLFF.